One sample yielded the 21 T cell receptor beta chains listed below, sequenced in a study of T cells in Graves' hyperthyroidism and ophthalmopathy. TCR beta CDR3 regions were amplified from RNA. A set of HTBI primers served as the primers for a first-round RT-PCR of the TCR CDR3. TCRdb reprocessed the multiplex PCR reads via MiXCR and lists one record per CDR3 protein. The profile shows some 690,000 distinct CDR3 sequences, 15% to 20% of them singletons. The material sequenced was blood. The receptors were sampled from a man over 45 with Graves' hyperthyroidism.

This clonotype was found many times. This chain connects TRBV2 to TRBJ1-5; a weak D match, TRBD1 (5 bases). This CDR3 contains 13 residues. With 6 bases removed from V and 6 bases from J, the gap between germline ends came to 12 bases. Germline V lookup: CDR1 SNHLY, CDR2 FYNNEI. CDR3 amino acids: CASRDRSSQPQHF. CDR3 coding DNA: TGTGCCAGCAGAGACAGATCCAGTCAGCCCCAGCATTTT.

The J gene is TRBJ2-3, the V gene TRBV10-3; unclear D gene. Germline V CDR1 and CDR2: ENHRY, SYGVKD. Trimming stripped 3 bases from V and 5 bases from J, with 6 bases between. The CDR3 length is 12 residues. Here the CDR3 reads CAISDQKDTQYF. In DNA, the CDR3 is TGTGCCATCAGTGACCAGAAAGATACGCAGTATTTT.

The rearrangement joins TRBV4-3 to TRBJ2-2; TRBD2 agrees at 9 bases. V lost 4 bases, J lost 6 bases, and 12 bases stayed unmatched. CDR1 and CDR2 (germline): LGHNA, YSLEER. The CDR3 runs to 17 residues. CDR3 sequence reads: CASSPSRVAGVPGELFF. The CDR3 nucleotides read TGCGCCAGCAGCCCAAGTCGGGTAGCGGGAGTACCCGGGGAGCTGTTTTTT.

This clonotype was seen ten or more times. V is TRBV6-1 and J is TRBJ1-5; TRBD1 matches 8 bases. CDR1 and CDR2 (germline): MNHNS, SASEGT. The V gene end was trimmed by 6 bases and the J gene end by 5 bases; junction bases not matched to a gene: 9. This CDR3 has 15 amino acids. The CDR3 loop is CASRPGTGGDQPQHF. CDR3 DNA sequence: TGTGCCAGCAGGCCCGGGACAGGAGGAGATCAGCCCCAGCATTTT.

This clonotype was detected ten times or more. V is TRBV7-2 and J is TRBJ2-1; D might be TRBD1 or TRBD2, each matching 5 bases. The V gene lost 5 bases and the J gene lost 0 bases, with 20 bases spanning the gap. CDR3 length: 18 residues. Germline V gene sequence: CDR1 SGHTA, CDR2 FQGNSA. In nucleotides, the CDR3 is TGTGCCAGCAGCCTATTTGGGGGTATTGGGAGCTCCTACAATGAGCAGTTCTTC. It encodes CASSLFGGIGSSYNEQFF.

This clonotype came up many times. This CDR3 reads CASSPQTGGSDTQYF. The CDR3 DNA follows: TGTGCCAGCAGTCCACAGACAGGAGGATCAGATACGCAGTATTTT. The chain carries TRBV27 and TRBJ2-3, with D possibly TRBD1 on 6 matching bases. The CDR3 consists of 15 residues. Trimming pared 5 bases from V and 4 bases from J, leaving 16 bases between. Germline V lookup: CDR1 MNHEY, CDR2 SMNVEV (reference sequence).

This clonotype was counted between two and nine times. The genes are TRBV28 and TRBJ2-7; 7 positions agree with TRBD2. The germline V gene encodes CDR1 MDHEN and CDR2 SYDVKM. Germline trimming cut 6 bases from V and 7 bases from J; bases unmatched to any gene: 9. This CDR3 region has 13 residues. The CDR3: CASRVGLVGEQYF. Here the CDR3 DNA reads TGTGCCAGCAGGGTCGGACTAGTAGGTGAGCAGTACTTC. Filled out from reference TRBV28 and TRBJ2-7, the complete variable domain reads DVKVTQSSRYLVKRTGEKVFLECVQDMDHENMFWYRQDPGLGLRLIYFSYDVKMKEKGDIPEGYSVSREKKERFSLILESASTNQTSMYLCASRVGLVGEQYFGPGTRLTVT.

This clonotype was seen at least ten times. One junction end does not reproduce the germline sequence, and a read error may be involved. This chain uses TRBV7-7 with TRBJ2-2; 8 bases align to TRBD2. Germline assignment: CDR1 SSHAT and CDR2 FNYEAQ (reference sequence). CDR3 length equals 18 residues. The CDR3 reads CASSPRAGVFANTGELFF. CDR3 in DNA: TGTGCTAGCAGCCCAAGAGCGGGAGTTTTCGCGAACACCGGGGAGCTGTTTTTT.

The chain couples TRBV10-3 to TRBJ2-1; D is uncertain. CDR1 and CDR2 (germline): ENHRY, SYGVKD. Trimming removed 6 bases at V and 4 bases at J, with 10 bases between. The CDR3 has 13 amino acids. The CDR3 region is CAISPVGYNEQFF. CDR3 DNA sequence: TGTGCCATCAGCCCGGTCGGATACAATGAGCAGTTCTTC.

CDR3 sequence: CASILPGQGNSPLHF. CDR3 bases: TGTGCCAGCATTCTACCGGGACAGGGGAATTCACCCCTCCACTTT. The chain links TRBV2 to TRBJ1-6; 10 positions match TRBD1. V lost 7 bases and J lost 7; bases outside the gene matches: 7. This CDR3 contains 15 residues. Germline lookup yields CDR1 SNHLY and CDR2 FYNNEI.

There are a few counts of this clonotype. The DNA for the CDR3 is TGCGCCAGCAGCTCCTATAGCGGGAGTAACGGGGAGCTGTTTTTT. Translating it yields CASSSYSGSNGELFF. The chain has TRBV5-1 and TRBJ2-2; TRBD2 aligns across 9 bases. Germline V lookup: CDR1 SGHRS, CDR2 YFSETQ. This CDR3 is 15 amino acids long. J gave up 7 bases and V 3 bases, and 7 bases lay outside the gene matches.

This clonotype was counted at least ten times. The chain has TRBV27 and TRBJ2-1; the D gene is possibly TRBD2 (6 bases). The CDR3 loop spans 16 amino acids. Germline V gene lookup returns CDR1 MNHEY and CDR2 SMNVEV (reference sequence). V was pared by 5 bases and J by 3 bases, with 17 bases between. CDR3 loop: CASSARDWTIYNEQFF. CDR3 DNA sequence: TGTGCCAGCAGTGCCCGGGACTGGACTATCTACAATGAGCAGTTCTTC.

The chain is built from TRBV5-1 and TRBJ2-2, with D perhaps matching TRBD2 (5 bases). The V end lost 1 base, the J end lost 7 bases, and 14 bases lay between the germline ends. The germline gives CDR1 SGHRS, CDR2 YFSETQ. The CDR3 is 15 amino acids. The CDR3 DNA reads as TGCGCCAGCAGCTTGATACAACTCGGGGACGGGGAGCTGTTTTTT. Amino acid sequence: CASSLIQLGDGELFF. The full variable domain, rest sourced from reference TRBV5-1 and TRBJ2-2, is KAGVTQTPRYLIKTRGQQVTLSCSPISGHRSVSWYQQTPGQGLQFLFEYFSETQRNKGNFPGRFSGRQFSNSRSEMNVSTLELGDSALYLCASSLIQLGDGELFFGEGSRLTVL.

This clonotype has a handful of counts. The CDR3 DNA reads as TGTGCCAGTAGTACAGTGGGGACTAATGAAAAACTGTTTTTT. Protein: CASSTVGTNEKLFF. The V gene is TRBV19, the J gene TRBJ1-4; D is ambiguous. The germline CDR1 and CDR2 sequences are LNHDA and SQIVND (reference sequence). Trimming took off 4 bases at V and 2 bases at J, with 8 bases between the two ends. The CDR3 is 14 amino acids.

This clonotype has just a few counts. At one end the junction does not follow the germline gene, possibly because of a read error. V and J are TRBV7-8 and TRBJ2-7; D may be TRBD2 (6 bases). Germline CDR1 reads SGHVS; CDR2 reads FQNEAQ. The CDR3 sequence is 15 residues long. The CDR3 reads CASSLALGLNYEQYF. The CDR3 DNA reads TGTGCCAGCAGCCTAGCCCTGGGACTGAACTACGAGCAGTACTTC.

This sequence joins TRBV20-1 and TRBJ1-1; no reliable D call. CDR1 and CDR2 from the germline V gene are DFQATT and SNEGSKA (reference sequence). The germline V and J ends were trimmed by 6 bases and 7 bases, with 21 bases remaining between them. There are 14 residues in the CDR3. As DNA, the CDR3 is TGCAGTGCCCTACGAAGCCTTAGGTTAGGTGAAGCTTTCTTT. It specifies CSALRSLRLGEAFF.

This clonotype was detected many times. V usage is TRBV6-6 and J usage is TRBJ2-1; no clear D. This CDR3 comprises 15 residues. With 2 bases removed from V and 0 bases from J, the gap between germline ends came to 8 bases. From germline, CDR1 is MNHNY and CDR2 SVGAGI (reference sequence). This CDR3 reads CASSYVFSSYNEQFF. The CDR3 bases are TGTGCCAGCAGTTACGTCTTCAGCTCCTACAATGAGCAGTTCTTC.

This clonotype came up many times. The chain is built from TRBV19 and TRBJ2-3; 9 bases fit TRBD2. This CDR3 contains 16 residues. Germline CDR1 is LNHDA and CDR2 is SQIVND (reference sequence). V shed 7 bases and J 7 bases; nucleotides not matched to a gene: 15. The CDR3 spells CASTPYSGRGDNTQYF. CDR3 nucleotide sequence: TGTGCCAGTACCCCCTATAGCGGGAGAGGGGACAATACGCAGTATTTT.

V gene TRBV19 combines with J gene TRBJ2-2; 10 nucleotides align to TRBD1. Unmatched junction bases numbered 9, after V lost 5 bases and J lost 3 bases. The CDR3 has 17 amino acids. Per the germline V gene, CDR1 is LNHDA and CDR2 is SQIVND (reference sequence). The CDR3 loop is CASSATRDRGYTGELFF. CDR3 sequence (DNA): TGTGCCAGTAGTGCGACCCGGGACAGGGGATACACCGGGGAGCTGTTTTTT.

The V gene is TRBV10-3, the J gene TRBJ2-3, with 8 bases matching TRBD2. Trimming removed 4 bases from V and 0 bases from J; junction bases left unmatched: 6. CDR1 is ENHRY and CDR2 is SYGVKD in the germline V gene. The CDR3 is 16 amino acids. The CDR3 protein is CAISGGASGSTDTQYF. Here the CDR3 DNA reads TGTGCCATCAGTGGGGGGGCTAGCGGGAGCACAGATACGCAGTATTTT.

This clonotype has at least ten counts. This chain joins TRBV11-2 and TRBJ2-2; tentative D call: TRBD2 (6 bases). This CDR3 contains 13 residues. Germline-derived CDR1 and CDR2 are SGHAT and FQNNGV. V shed 9 bases and J shed 4 bases, with 12 bases lying between them. CDR3 loop: CASAVGLTGELFF. CDR3 nucleotide sequence: TGTGCCAGTGCTGTGGGACTCACCGGGGAGCTGTTTTTT.